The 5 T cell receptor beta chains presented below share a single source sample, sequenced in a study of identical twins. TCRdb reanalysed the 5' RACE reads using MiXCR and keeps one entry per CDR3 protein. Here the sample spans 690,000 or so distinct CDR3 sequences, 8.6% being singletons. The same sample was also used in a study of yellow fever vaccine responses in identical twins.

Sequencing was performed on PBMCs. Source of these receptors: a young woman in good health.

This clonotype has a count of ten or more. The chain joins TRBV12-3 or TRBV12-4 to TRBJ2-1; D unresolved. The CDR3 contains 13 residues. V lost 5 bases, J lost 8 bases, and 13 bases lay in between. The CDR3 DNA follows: TGTGCCAGCAGTCTTCCCCCGGGCCATGAGCAGTTCTTC. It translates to CASSLPPGHEQFF.

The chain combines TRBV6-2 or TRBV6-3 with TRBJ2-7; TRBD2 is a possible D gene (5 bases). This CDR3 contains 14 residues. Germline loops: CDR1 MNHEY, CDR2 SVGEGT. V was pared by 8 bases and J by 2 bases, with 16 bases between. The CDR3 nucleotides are TGTGCCAGCCGGGGAATAGGCTTAACCTACGAGCAGTACTTC. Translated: CASRGIGLTYEQYF.

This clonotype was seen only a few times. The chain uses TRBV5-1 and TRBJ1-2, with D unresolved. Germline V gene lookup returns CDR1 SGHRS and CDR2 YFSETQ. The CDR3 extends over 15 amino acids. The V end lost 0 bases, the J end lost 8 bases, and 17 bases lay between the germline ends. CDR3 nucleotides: TGCGCCAGCAGCTTGGCCGCTTCGGGCCCGGAAGGCTACACCTTC. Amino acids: CASSLAASGPEGYTF. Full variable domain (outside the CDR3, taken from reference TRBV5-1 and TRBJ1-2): KAGVTQTPRYLIKTRGQQVTLSCSPISGHRSVSWYQQTPGQGLQFLFEYFSETQRNKGNFPGRFSGRQFSNSRSEMNVSTLELGDSALYLCASSLAASGPEGYTFGSGTRLTVV.

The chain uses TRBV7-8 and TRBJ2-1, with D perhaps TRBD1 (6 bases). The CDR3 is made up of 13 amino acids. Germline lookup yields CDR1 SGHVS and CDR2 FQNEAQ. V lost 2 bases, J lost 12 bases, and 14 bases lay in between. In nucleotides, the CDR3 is TGTGCCAGCAGCTTACACGACCTGGGGGCGCAGTTCTTC. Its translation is CASSLHDLGAQFF.

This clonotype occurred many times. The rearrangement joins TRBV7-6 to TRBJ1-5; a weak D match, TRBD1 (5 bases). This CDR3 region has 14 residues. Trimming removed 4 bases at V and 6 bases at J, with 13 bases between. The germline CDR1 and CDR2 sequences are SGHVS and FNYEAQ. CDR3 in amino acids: CASSSNSGGQPQHF. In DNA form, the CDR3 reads TGTGCCAGCAGCTCCAACAGCGGGGGTCAGCCCCAGCATTTT. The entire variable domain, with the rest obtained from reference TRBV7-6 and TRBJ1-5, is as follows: GAGVSQSPRYKVTKRGQDVALRCDPISGHVSLYWYRQALGQGPEFLTYFNYEAQQDKSGLPNDRFSAERPEGSISTLTIQRTEQRDSAMYRCASSSNSGGQPQHFGDGTRLSIL.